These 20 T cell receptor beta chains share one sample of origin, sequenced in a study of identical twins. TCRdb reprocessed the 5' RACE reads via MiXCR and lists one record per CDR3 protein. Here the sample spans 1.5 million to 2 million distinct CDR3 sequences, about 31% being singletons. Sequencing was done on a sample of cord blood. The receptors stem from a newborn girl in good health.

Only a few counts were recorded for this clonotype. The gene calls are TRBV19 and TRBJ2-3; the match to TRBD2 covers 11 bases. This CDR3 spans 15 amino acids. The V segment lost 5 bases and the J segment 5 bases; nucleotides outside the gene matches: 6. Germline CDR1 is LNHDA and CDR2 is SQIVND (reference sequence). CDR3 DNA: TGTGCCAGTAGTGTTACTAGCGGGGGTGGAGATACGCAGTATTTT. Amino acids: CASSVTSGGGDTQYF.

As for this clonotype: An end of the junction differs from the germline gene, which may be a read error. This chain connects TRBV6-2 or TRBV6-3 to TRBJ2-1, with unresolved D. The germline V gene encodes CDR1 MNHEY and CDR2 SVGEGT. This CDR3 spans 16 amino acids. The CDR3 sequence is CAGSYSEGGSYNEQFF. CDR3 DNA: TGTGCCGGCAGTTACTCGGAAGGTGGCTCCTACAATGAGCAGTTCTTC.

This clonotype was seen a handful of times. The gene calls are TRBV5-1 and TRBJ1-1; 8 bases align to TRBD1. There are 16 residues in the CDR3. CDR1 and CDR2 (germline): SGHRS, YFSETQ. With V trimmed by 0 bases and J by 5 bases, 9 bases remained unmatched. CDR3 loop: CASSLGGQGARTEAFF. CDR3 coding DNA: TGCGCCAGCAGCTTGGGGGGTCAGGGGGCGAGGACTGAAGCTTTCTTT.

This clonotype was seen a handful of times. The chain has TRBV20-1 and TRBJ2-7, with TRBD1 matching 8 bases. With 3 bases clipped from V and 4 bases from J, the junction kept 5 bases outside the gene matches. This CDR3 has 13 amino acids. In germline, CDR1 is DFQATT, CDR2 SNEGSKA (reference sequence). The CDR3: CSASLDRDYEQYF. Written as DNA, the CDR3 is TGCAGTGCTAGCTTGGACAGGGATTACGAGCAGTACTTC.

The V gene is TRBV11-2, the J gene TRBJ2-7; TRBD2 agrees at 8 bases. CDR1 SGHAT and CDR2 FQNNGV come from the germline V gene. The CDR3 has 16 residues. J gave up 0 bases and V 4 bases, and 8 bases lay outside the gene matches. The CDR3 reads CASSSPRGGPSYEQYF. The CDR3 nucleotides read TGTGCCAGCAGCTCCCCTCGCGGGGGGCCCTCCTACGAGCAGTACTTC.

The CDR3 DNA reads as TGTGCCAGCAGCACCAGCGGGAGAGCTACATACAATGAGCAGTACTTC. Translating it yields CASSTSGRATYNEQYF. The J gene is TRBJ2-5, the V gene TRBV12-3 or TRBV12-4, with 8 bases aligning to TRBD2. This CDR3 is 16 amino acids long. V shed 6 bases, J shed 11 bases, and the junction held 20 bases outside the gene matches.

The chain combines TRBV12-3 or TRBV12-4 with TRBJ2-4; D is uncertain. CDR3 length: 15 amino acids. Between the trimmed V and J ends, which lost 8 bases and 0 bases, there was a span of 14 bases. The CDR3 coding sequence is TGTGCCAGCGCGGACGTCCGTTTAGCCAAAAACATTCAGTACTTC. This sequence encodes CASADVRLAKNIQYF.

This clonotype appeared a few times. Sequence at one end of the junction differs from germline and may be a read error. CDR3 amino acids: CASSRRQGATDTQYF. For the CDR3, the DNA is TGTGCCAGCTCACGACGACAGGGGGCCACAGATACGCAGTATTTT. The chain combines TRBV4-1 with TRBJ2-3; TRBD1 matches at 10 bases. This CDR3 comprises 15 residues. Germline V gives CDR1 MGHRA, CDR2 YSYEKL.

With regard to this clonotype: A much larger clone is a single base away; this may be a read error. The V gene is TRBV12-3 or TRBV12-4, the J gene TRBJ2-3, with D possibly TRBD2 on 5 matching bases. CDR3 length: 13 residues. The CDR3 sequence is CASSFLATDTRYF. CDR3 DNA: TGTGCCAGCAGTTTCCTAGCCACAGATACGCGGTATTTT.

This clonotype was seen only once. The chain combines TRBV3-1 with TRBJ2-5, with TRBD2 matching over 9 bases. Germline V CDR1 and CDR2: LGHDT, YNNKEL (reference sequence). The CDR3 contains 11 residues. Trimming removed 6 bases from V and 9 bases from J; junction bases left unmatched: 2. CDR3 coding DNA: TGTGCCAGCAGGGTAGCGGGGGCCCAGTACTTC. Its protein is CASRVAGAQYF.

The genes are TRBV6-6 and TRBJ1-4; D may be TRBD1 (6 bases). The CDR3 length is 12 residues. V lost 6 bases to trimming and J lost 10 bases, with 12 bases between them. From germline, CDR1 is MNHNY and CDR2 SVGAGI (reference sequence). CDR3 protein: CASRTSGVKLFF. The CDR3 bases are TGTGCCAGCAGAACCTCAGGGGTAAAACTGTTTTTT.

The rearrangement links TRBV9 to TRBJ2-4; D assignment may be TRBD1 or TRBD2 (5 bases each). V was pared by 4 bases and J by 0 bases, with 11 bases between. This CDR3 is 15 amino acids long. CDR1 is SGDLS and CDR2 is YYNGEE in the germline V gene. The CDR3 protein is CASSPSGTAKNIQYF. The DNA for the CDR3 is TGTGCCAGCAGCCCCTCCGGGACAGCCAAAAACATTCAGTACTTC.

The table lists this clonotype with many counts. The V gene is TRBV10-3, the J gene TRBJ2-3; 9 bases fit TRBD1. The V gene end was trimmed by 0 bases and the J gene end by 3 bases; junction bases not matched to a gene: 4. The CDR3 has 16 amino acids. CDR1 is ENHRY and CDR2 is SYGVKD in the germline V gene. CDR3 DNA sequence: TGTGCCATCAGTGAGTCCCGGGACAGGGTGACAGATACGCAGTATTTT. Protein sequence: CAISESRDRVTDTQYF.

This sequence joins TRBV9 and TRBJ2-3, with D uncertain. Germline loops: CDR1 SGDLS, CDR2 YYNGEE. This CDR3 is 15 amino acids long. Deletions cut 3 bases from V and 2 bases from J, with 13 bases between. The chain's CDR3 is CASSAPLAHTDTQYF. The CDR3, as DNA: TGTGCCAGCAGCGCCCCCTTGGCGCACACAGATACGCAGTATTTT.

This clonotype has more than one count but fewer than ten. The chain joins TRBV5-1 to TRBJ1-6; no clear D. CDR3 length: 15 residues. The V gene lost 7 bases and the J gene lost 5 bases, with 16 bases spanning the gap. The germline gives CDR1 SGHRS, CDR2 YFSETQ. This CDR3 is CASSFRAGDNSPLHF. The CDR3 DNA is TGCGCCAGCTCCTTCAGAGCAGGAGATAATTCACCCCTCCACTTT.

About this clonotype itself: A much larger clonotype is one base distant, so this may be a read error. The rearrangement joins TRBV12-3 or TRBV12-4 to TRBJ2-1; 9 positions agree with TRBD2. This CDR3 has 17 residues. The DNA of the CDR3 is TGTGCCAGCAGCCCATTTAGCGGGGGCCTTTCCTACAGTGAGCAGTTCTTC. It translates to CASSPFSGGLSYSEQFF.

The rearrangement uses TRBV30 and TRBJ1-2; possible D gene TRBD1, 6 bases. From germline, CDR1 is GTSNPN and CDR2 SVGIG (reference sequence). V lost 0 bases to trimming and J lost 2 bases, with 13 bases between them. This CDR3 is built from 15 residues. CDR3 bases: TGTGCCTGGAGTGTACGTGTTACAGGGAACTATGGCTACACCTTC. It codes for CAWSVRVTGNYGYTF. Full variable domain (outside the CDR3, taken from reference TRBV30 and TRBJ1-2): SQTIHQWPATLVQPVGSPLSLECTVEGTSNPNLYWYRQAAGRGLQLLFYSVGIGQISSEVPQNLSASRPQDRQFILSSKKLLLSDSGFYLCAWSVRVTGNYGYTFGSGTRLTVV.

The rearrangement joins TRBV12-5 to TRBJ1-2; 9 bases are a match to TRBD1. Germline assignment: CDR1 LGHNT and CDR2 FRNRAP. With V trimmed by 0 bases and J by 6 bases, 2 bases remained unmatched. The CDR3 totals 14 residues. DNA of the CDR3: TGTGCTAGTGGTTTGGTACAGGGGGCAGATGGCTACACCTTC. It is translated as CASGLVQGADGYTF. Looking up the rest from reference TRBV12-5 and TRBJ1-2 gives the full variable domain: DARVTQTPRHKVTEMGQEVTMRCQPILGHNTVFWYRQTMMQGLELLAYFRNRAPLDDSGMPKDRFSAEMPDATLATLKIQPSEPRDSAVYFCASGLVQGADGYTFGSGTRLTVV.

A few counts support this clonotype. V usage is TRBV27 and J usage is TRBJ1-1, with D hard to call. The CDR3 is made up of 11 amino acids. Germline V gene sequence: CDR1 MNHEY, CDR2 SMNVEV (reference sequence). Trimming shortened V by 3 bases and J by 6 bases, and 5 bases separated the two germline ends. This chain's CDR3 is CASSLRPEAFF. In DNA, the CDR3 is TGTGCCAGCAGTTTGAGGCCTGAAGCTTTCTTT.

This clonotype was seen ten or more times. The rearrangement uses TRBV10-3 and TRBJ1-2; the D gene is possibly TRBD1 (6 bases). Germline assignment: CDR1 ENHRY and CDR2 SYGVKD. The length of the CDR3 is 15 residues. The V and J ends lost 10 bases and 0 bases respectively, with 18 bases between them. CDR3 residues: CATGRGKIANYGYTF. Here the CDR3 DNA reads TGTGCCACCGGGAGGGGGAAGATAGCTAACTATGGCTACACCTTC.